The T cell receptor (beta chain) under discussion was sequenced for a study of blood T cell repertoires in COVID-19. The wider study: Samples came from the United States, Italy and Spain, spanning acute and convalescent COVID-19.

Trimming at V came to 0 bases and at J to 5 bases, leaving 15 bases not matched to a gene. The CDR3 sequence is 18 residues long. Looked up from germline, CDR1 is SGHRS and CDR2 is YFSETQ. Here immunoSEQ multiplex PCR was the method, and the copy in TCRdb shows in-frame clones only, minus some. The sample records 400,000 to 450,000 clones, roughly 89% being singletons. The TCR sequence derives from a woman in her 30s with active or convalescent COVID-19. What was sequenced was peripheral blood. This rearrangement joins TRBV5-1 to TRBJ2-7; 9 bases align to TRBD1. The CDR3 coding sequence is TGCGCCAGCAGCTTGGGTCCCTTATTAGACAGGGGGAATAACGAGCAGTACTTC. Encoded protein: CASSLGPLLDRGNNEQYF.